The 31 T cell receptor beta chains presented below share a single source sample, sequenced in a study of shared clonotypes between healthy human individuals. Clones were read by immunoSEQ multiplex PCR, and TCRdb kept only the in-frame ones, dropping some. The sample shows approximately 180,000 clones, roughly 93% of them seen only once. Material for sequencing was naive CD4+ T cells sorted from blood. The subset is: CD45RA+ positively selected. The source is a woman aged 30 to 39 in good health.

This clone was detected only once. The gene calls are TRBV2 and TRBJ1-2; 8 bases line up with TRBD1. The germline CDR1 and CDR2 sequences are SNHLY and FYNNEI. This CDR3 region has 13 residues. Trimming at V came to 6 bases and at J to 8 bases, leaving 8 bases not matched to a gene. The CDR3 DNA is TGTGCCAGCAGATTCGGACAGGGCAAAGGCTACACCTTC. This codes for CASRFGQGKGYTF. Full variable domain (outside the CDR3, taken from reference TRBV2 and TRBJ1-2): EPEVTQTPSHQVTQMGQEVILRCVPISNHLYFYWYRQILGQKVEFLVSFYNNEISEKSEIFDDQFSVERPDGSNFTLKIRSTKLEDSAMYFCASRFGQGKGYTFGSGTRLTVV.

V and J are TRBV28 and TRBJ2-5; 10 bases agree with TRBD1. Near its end, the DNA agrees better with TRBJ2-7, so the J call may be wrong. The CDR3 loop spans 15 amino acids. Germline V CDR1 and CDR2: MDHEN, SYDVKM. The CDR3 DNA sequence: TGTGCCAGCAGCTCGGGACAGGGGTCCCCCTACGAGCAGTACTTC. Amino acid sequence: CASSSGQGSPYEQYF.

V and J are TRBV2 and TRBJ2-7; maybe TRBD1 (6 bases). Per germline, CDR1 SNHLY and CDR2 FYNNEI. V lost 5 bases and J 5 bases, leaving 13 bases between the germline ends. The CDR3 length is 13 residues. The CDR3 reads CASSSGEINEQYF. CDR3 DNA sequence: TGTGCCAGCAGTTCAGGGGAAATAAACGAGCAGTACTTC.

Here the CDR3 reads CASSSFFEGEQYF. The CDR3, as DNA: TGCGCCAGCAGCTCGTTCTTTGAGGGCGAGCAGTACTTC. The V call is TRBV5-1, the J call TRBJ2-7, with D tentatively TRBD2 (5 bases). The length of the CDR3 is 13 residues. Per germline, CDR1 SGHRS and CDR2 YFSETQ. V was cut by 3 bases and J by 6 bases, with 13 bases left in between. The full variable domain, rest sourced from reference TRBV5-1 and TRBJ2-7, is KAGVTQTPRYLIKTRGQQVTLSCSPISGHRSVSWYQQTPGQGLQFLFEYFSETQRNKGNFPGRFSGRQFSNSRSEMNVSTLELGDSALYLCASSSFFEGEQYFGPGTRLTVT.

The chain links TRBV27 to TRBJ2-3; 8 positions agree with TRBD1. The CDR3 totals 15 residues. CDR1 MNHEY and CDR2 SMNVEV come from the germline V gene (reference sequence). J lost 4 bases, V lost 6 bases, and 9 bases had no gene match. CDR3 nucleotide sequence: TGTGCCAGCAGCCCCCGGCAGGGGGCATCAGATACGCAGTATTTT. Translated: CASSPRQGASDTQYF.

The genes are TRBV18 and TRBJ2-2; 8 bases are shared with TRBD2. The CDR3 consists of 14 residues. After removal of 3 bases from V and 7 bases from J, the junction contained 4 bases not matched to a gene. CDR1 is KGHSH and CDR2 is LQKENI in the germline V gene. The CDR3 bases are TGTGCCAGCTCACCTCCTAGCGGGTACGGGGAGCTGTTTTTT. Its protein product is CASSPPSGYGELFF.

The chain carries TRBV1 and TRBJ2-5; the table assigns TRBD2, which was not confirmed against the DNA. TRBV1 is assigned pseudogene status. This CDR3 has 16 residues. The CDR3 DNA is TGCACCAGCAGCCAGAAGATTGCGAACGAACAAGAGACCCAGTACTTC. Its protein is CTSSQKIANEQETQYF.

The chain couples TRBV5-1 to TRBJ2-7; 9 nucleotides line up with TRBD1. This CDR3 has 13 amino acids. V was clipped by 5 bases and J by 3 bases; unmatched bases: 3. Germline assignment: CDR1 SGHRS and CDR2 YFSETQ. The CDR3 nucleotides are TGCGCCAGCAGAGGGACAGGGATCTACGAGCAGTACTTC. Its translation: CASRGTGIYEQYF.

This sequence joins TRBV5-1 and TRBJ2-7; D is uncertain. There are 22 residues in the CDR3. CDR1 and CDR2 (germline): SGHRS, YFSETQ. V gave up 4 bases and J gave up 4 bases, with 39 bases separating them. CDR3 coding DNA: TGCGCCAGCAGCCCGTCGTTGCCCTTGCGGACGCCTCGCCCCAGAGACACTTACGAGCAGTACTTC. As protein: CASSPSLPLRTPRPRDTYEQYF.

This rearrangement joins TRBV5-1 to TRBJ1-1; no reliable D call. Trimming pared 4 bases from V and 1 base from J, leaving 8 bases between. Per the germline V gene, CDR1 is SGHRS and CDR2 is YFSETQ. There are 13 residues in the CDR3. CDR3 region: CASSLGENTEAFF. The DNA of the CDR3 is TGCGCCAGCAGCCTAGGTGAGAACACTGAAGCTTTCTTT.

This chain joins TRBV2 and TRBJ2-7; 7 bases line up with TRBD2. The CDR3 sequence is 15 residues long. V lost 3 bases to trimming and J lost 5 bases; unmatched junction nucleotides: 10. Germline lookup yields CDR1 SNHLY and CDR2 FYNNEI. CDR3 in amino acids: CASSERAGPLDEQYF. CDR3 DNA: TGTGCCAGCAGTGAGAGAGCGGGGCCTCTGGACGAGCAGTACTTC.

This sequence joins TRBV4-2 and TRBJ1-5, with D hard to call. The CDR3 is 15 amino acids. CDR1 is LGHNA, CDR2 YNFKEQ, per germline. V was cut by 0 bases and J by 3 bases, with 9 bases left in between. CDR3 DNA sequence: TGTGCCAGCAGCCAAGATCCCGGTAACAATCAGCCCCAGCATTTT. This codes for CASSQDPGNNQPQHF.

V and J are TRBV29-1 and TRBJ2-4; possibly TRBD1 for D (6 bases). CDR3 size: 14 residues. Germline values: CDR1 SQVTM, CDR2 ANQGSEA. Trimming took off 1 base at V and 4 bases at J, with 11 bases between the two ends. CDR3 nucleotides: TGCAGCGTTGAAGGGGGGCTAGGAAAAAACATTCAGTACTTC. Translated, it gives CSVEGGLGKNIQYF.

J is TRBJ2-7 and V is TRBV10-1; 8 bases line up with TRBD2. CDR1 and CDR2 from the germline V gene are WNHNN and SYGVQD (reference sequence). This CDR3 region has 15 residues. V lost 4 bases to trimming and J lost 4 bases; unmatched junction nucleotides: 9. CDR3 DNA sequence: TGCGCCAGCAGTGGAATCAGCGGGAGCTCTTACGAGCAGTACTTC. Amino acids: CASSGISGSSYEQYF.

The genes are TRBV28 and TRBJ1-5; TRBD1 might be the D (5 bases). Germline V CDR1 and CDR2: MDHEN, SYDVKM. CDR3 length: 13 residues. V was shortened by 3 bases and J by 10 bases, with 13 bases between the two germline ends. CDR3 protein: CASSFDRGTPQHF. The CDR3 bases are TGTGCCAGCAGTTTCGATCGAGGGACTCCCCAGCATTTT.

The chain's CDR3 is CASSSVPGLTAYEQYF. The CDR3, as DNA: TGTGCCAGCAGTTCGGTCCCGGGACTTACAGCCTACGAGCAGTACTTC. The chain employs TRBV28 and TRBJ2-7; possible D gene TRBD2, 6 bases. The germline V gene encodes CDR1 MDHEN and CDR2 SYDVKM. Between the trimmed V and J ends, which lost 4 bases and 2 bases, there was a span of 18 bases. CDR3 length equals 16 residues.

The V and J genes are TRBV27 and TRBJ2-4; D is uncertain. The CDR3 covers 14 residues. Germline V lookup: CDR1 MNHEY, CDR2 SMNVEV (reference sequence). The V gene lost 8 bases and the J gene lost 0 bases, with 11 bases spanning the gap. In DNA form, the CDR3 reads TGTGCCAGCCTATCATGGGGAGCCAAAAACATTCAGTACTTC. This encodes CASLSWGAKNIQYF.

The V call is TRBV27, the J call TRBJ2-1; maybe TRBD2 (6 bases). V was trimmed by 4 bases and J by 2 bases, leaving 18 bases between them. The CDR3 totals 17 residues. Germline V gives CDR1 MNHEY, CDR2 SMNVEV (reference sequence). The CDR3 reads CASSWLAGPPPYNEQFF. The CDR3 nucleotides read TGTGCCAGCAGTTGGCTCGCGGGGCCCCCCCCCTACAATGAGCAGTTCTTC.

This clone has a single count. This chain links TRBV28 with TRBJ1-4, with TRBD1 identical over 9 bases. Germline-derived CDR1 and CDR2 are MDHEN and SYDVKM. The CDR3 has 14 amino acids. V lost 6 bases to trimming and J lost 6 bases; unmatched junction nucleotides: 5. The DNA for the CDR3 is TGTGCCAGCAGGGAGACAGGGGGAGATGAAAAACTGTTTTTT. This sequence encodes CASRETGGDEKLFF.

The chain links TRBV9 to TRBJ2-7; 8 bases are shared with TRBD2. The CDR3 runs 18 residues. Trimming cost V 3 bases and J 5 bases; bases outside gene matches: 19. CDR1 and CDR2 (germline): SGDLS, YYNGEE. CDR3 sequence (DNA): TGTGCCAGCAGCGCAGGGTGGGGGTTAGCGGGAATGGGCGACGAGCAGTACTTC. It yields the protein CASSAGWGLAGMGDEQYF. The full variable domain, with the rest looked up from reference TRBV9 and TRBJ2-7, is DSGVTQTPKHLITATGQRVTLRCSPRSGDLSVYWYQQSLDQGLQFLIQYYNGEERAKGNILERFSAQQFPDLHSELNLSSLELGDSALYFCASSAGWGLAGMGDEQYFGPGTRLTVT.

This chain links TRBV15 with TRBJ2-2; 10 positions match TRBD1. Trimming removed 3 bases from V and 8 bases from J; junction bases left unmatched: 9. CDR1 and CDR2 from the germline V gene are LNHNV and YYDKDF (reference sequence). The CDR3 is made up of 16 amino acids. CDR3 nucleotides: TGTGCCACCAGCAGGGCCGGGACAGGGGTTAGAGGGGAGCTGTTTTTT. Its protein product is CATSRAGTGVRGELFF.

This clone appeared a single time. This chain connects TRBV7-2 to TRBJ2-5; 7 bases agree with TRBD2. In germline, CDR1 is SGHTA, CDR2 FQGNSA. The CDR3 has 15 residues. Losses at the gene ends were 0 bases for V and 0 bases for J; bases not matched to a gene: 1. CDR3 DNA sequence: TGTGCCAGCAGCTTAGCTAGCGGGTACCAAGAGACCCAGTACTTC. This sequence encodes CASSLASGYQETQYF.

The chain links TRBV5-6 to TRBJ1-2; TRBD1 agrees at 9 bases. The CDR3 totals 14 residues. CDR1 and CDR2 from the germline V gene are SGHDT and YYEEEE. V gave up 5 bases and J gave up 6 bases; unmatched junction bases: 8. The DNA of the CDR3 is TGTGCCAGCAGGTGGGACAGGGTTACCGATGGCTACACCTTC. It encodes CASRWDRVTDGYTF.

V usage is TRBV7-6 and J usage is TRBJ2-7, with D unresolved. CDR1 is SGHVS, CDR2 FNYEAQ, per germline. V was cut by 2 bases and J by 5 bases, with 13 bases left in between. CDR3 length: 14 residues. This chain's CDR3 is CASSLIQVGHEQYF. CDR3 coding DNA: TGTGCCAGCAGCTTAATTCAAGTAGGCCACGAGCAGTACTTC.

The V gene is TRBV19, the J gene TRBJ1-2, with TRBD1 matching 10 bases. Germline loops: CDR1 LNHDA, CDR2 SQIVND (reference sequence). V was pared by 1 base and J by 6 bases, with 5 bases of the junction left unmatched. The CDR3 is made up of 15 amino acids. The CDR3 region has the DNA TGTGCCAGTAGTATAGGACAGGGGGCTGTGGATGGCTACACCTTC. Its translation: CASSIGQGAVDGYTF.

The chain joins TRBV15 to TRBJ1-5, with D unclear. Germline V lookup: CDR1 LNHNV, CDR2 YYDKDF (reference sequence). The CDR3 length is 12 residues. With 1 base removed from V and 5 bases from J, the gap between germline ends came to 3 bases. DNA for the CDR3: TGTGCCACCAGCAGAGCGCATCAGCCCCAGCATTTT. It is translated as CATSRAHQPQHF.

V is TRBV28 and J is TRBJ1-4; the D is unclear. The CDR3 consists of 12 residues. Germline V gene data show CDR1 as MDHEN and CDR2 as SYDVKM. V lost 6 bases, J lost 14 bases, and 16 bases lay in between. The CDR3 loop is CASSTGRGFLFF. The CDR3 nucleotides are TGTGCCAGCAGCACGGGCCGCGGATTTCTGTTTTTT.

This clone has only one observation. The V and J genes are TRBV10-2 and TRBJ2-3; 9 nucleotides agree with TRBD2. CDR1 WSHSY and CDR2 SAAADI come from the germline V gene. The CDR3 has 15 residues. With V trimmed by 8 bases and J by 4 bases, 10 bases remained unmatched. DNA for the CDR3: TGCGCCAGCGGAGTCGCGGGAGGGGGGGCAGATACGCAGTATTTT. Its protein product is CASGVAGGGADTQYF.

The V call is TRBV28, the J call TRBJ2-5, with D tentatively TRBD1 or TRBD2 (5 bases each). The end of the DNA aligns better with TRBJ2-7, so the J call may be wrong. CDR1 is MDHEN and CDR2 is SYDVKM in the germline V gene. This CDR3 region has 14 residues. CDR3 amino acids: CASSRDASSYEQYF. The CDR3, as DNA: TGTGCCAGCAGCCGGGACGCCAGCTCCTACGAGCAGTACTTC.

This chain joins TRBV2 and TRBJ2-1, with 7 bases lining up with TRBD2. This CDR3 is 10 amino acids long. Germline CDR1 reads SNHLY; CDR2 reads FYNNEI. V lost 10 bases and J lost 15; bases outside the gene matches: 9. In DNA form, the CDR3 reads TGTGCCACTATACGGGAGCGGGGGTTCTTC. Translating it yields CATIRERGFF.

The chain joins TRBV30 to TRBJ2-7; tentative D call: TRBD2 (6 bases). The germline gives CDR1 GTSNPN, CDR2 SVGIG (reference sequence). V was pared by 0 bases and J by 9 bases, with 12 bases between. CDR3 length equals 12 residues. The CDR3 spells CAWSVVGGGQYF. DNA of the CDR3: TGTGCCTGGAGTGTAGTCGGGGGAGGGCAGTACTTC.